Below, 23 T cell receptor beta chains from the same sample are listed, as sequenced in a study of cytomegalovirus exposure and HLA in healthy donors. Primers: 60 Vbeta forward and 13 Jbeta reverse. Assay: immunoSEQ multiplex PCR; the TCRdb copy retains only in-frame clones and omits some. Here the sample spans some 190,000 clones, 75% to 85% being singletons. Sample: PBMCs. The receptor source for this set is a man younger than 35 in good health and CMV-seronegative.

Note on this clone: An end of the junction does not agree with germline; a read error may underlie this. The V gene is TRBV5-1, the J gene TRBJ1-4; no definite D call. The CDR3 covers 16 residues. Germline CDR1 and CDR2: SGHRS and YFSETQ. CDR3: CASSPNSGATNERLFF. CDR3 nucleotide sequence: TGCGCCAGCAGCCCAAACTCCGGTGCAACTAATGAAAGACTGTTTTTT.

This chain uses TRBV4-1 with TRBJ1-4; D unresolved. V lost 4 bases, J lost 8 bases, and 11 bases lay in between. Germline lookup yields CDR1 MGHRA and CDR2 YSYEKL. CDR3 length equals 13 residues. CDR3 nucleotides: TGCGCCAGCAGCCGGATAGCCGCCGAAAAACTGTTTTTT. Residues: CASSRIAAEKLFF.

The V call is TRBV30, the J call TRBJ1-6; 9 bases are a match to TRBD1. Germline CDR1 GTSNPN, CDR2 SVGIG (reference sequence). Losses at the gene ends were 2 bases for V and 10 bases for J; bases not matched to a gene: 6. CDR3 length equals 14 residues. Here the CDR3 reads CAWSLGDRASPLHF. The CDR3 nucleotides read TGTGCCTGGAGTTTAGGGGACAGGGCCTCACCCCTCCACTTT.

The CDR3 region has the DNA TGTGCCATCAGTGGTGAGACGGGTAATGAAAAACTGTTTTTT. Translation: CAISGETGNEKLFF. The genes are TRBV10-3 and TRBJ1-4; D gene unclear. The CDR3 has 14 amino acids. CDR1 is ENHRY and CDR2 is SYGVKD in the germline V gene. Trimming cost V 4 bases and J 4 bases, with 10 bases left between them.

The chain uses TRBV6-5 and TRBJ2-5; D might be TRBD2 (6 bases). V shed 7 bases and J shed 4 bases, with 7 bases lying between them. Looked up from germline, CDR1 is MNHEY and CDR2 is SVGAGI. The CDR3 consists of 11 residues. The chain's CDR3 is CASTGGETQYF. CDR3 nucleotides: TGTGCCAGCACCGGGGGAGAGACCCAGTACTTC.

V is TRBV29-1 and J is TRBJ2-7, with 9 positions matching TRBD1. CDR3 length: 13 amino acids. In germline, CDR1 is SQVTM, CDR2 ANQGSEA. V shed 6 bases, J shed 10 bases, and the junction held 13 bases outside the gene matches. The DNA for the CDR3 is TGCAGCGTGCAACCGGGACAGGGATTAGAACAGTACTTC. Its translation is CSVQPGQGLEQYF.

This chain links TRBV7-9 with TRBJ2-5, with TRBD1 identical over 8 bases. With 11 bases clipped from V and 4 bases from J, the junction kept 6 bases outside the gene matches. The CDR3 is 12 amino acids. Germline loops: CDR1 SEHNR, CDR2 FQNEAQ (reference sequence). CDR3 coding DNA: TGTGCCGTATCCGGGACAGGAGAGACCCAGTACTTC. Translated, it gives CAVSGTGETQYF.

This sequence joins TRBV6-1 and TRBJ1-1; D is possibly TRBD1 (6 bases). CDR1 and CDR2 from the germline V gene are MNHNS and SASEGT. CDR3 length: 17 amino acids. V was pared by 2 bases and J by 3 bases, with 19 bases between. CDR3 sequence reads: CASSENKQGRWDTEAFF. CDR3 sequence (DNA): TGTGCCAGCAGTGAAAACAAACAGGGACGATGGGACACTGAAGCTTTCTTT.

This chain joins TRBV9 and TRBJ1-1; 9 positions agree with TRBD1. V gave up 4 bases and J gave up 5 bases; unmatched junction bases: 6. The CDR3 is 14 amino acids. The germline V gene has CDR1 SGDLS and CDR2 YYNGEE. CDR3 bases: TGTGCCAGCAGCCCGGGACAGGGCTTTACTGAAGCTTTCTTT. Protein sequence: CASSPGQGFTEAFF.

The chain is built from TRBV5-1 and TRBJ2-1; TRBD2 matches 13 bases. There are 15 residues in the CDR3. With 3 bases clipped from V and 6 bases from J, the junction kept 3 bases outside the gene matches. The germline CDR1 and CDR2 sequences are SGHRS and YFSETQ. CDR3 nucleotides: TGCGCCAGCAGCTCCGGACTAGCGGGAGTCAATGAGCAGTTCTTC. This gives the protein CASSSGLAGVNEQFF.

This clone was seen once. This chain connects TRBV7-3 to TRBJ1-5; perhaps TRBD1 as D (6 bases). The CDR3 is 14 residues long. V lost 1 base, J lost 7 bases, and 11 bases lay in between. The germline V gene encodes CDR1 SGHTA and CDR2 FQGTGA. In DNA, the CDR3 is TGTGCCAGCAGCTTAAGCGGGGGCCGGCAGCCCCAGCATTTT. Its translation: CASSLSGGRQPQHF. The complete variable domain, with remaining parts taken from reference TRBV7-3 and TRBJ1-5, reads GAGVSQTPSNKVTEKGKYVELRCDPISGHTALYWYRQSLGQGPEFLIYFQGTGAADDSGLPNDRFFAVRPEGSVSTLKIQRTERGDSAVYLCASSLSGGRQPQHFGDGTRLSIL.

The chain joins TRBV6-1 to TRBJ2-5, with 7 positions matching TRBD2. The V segment lost 4 bases and the J segment 4 bases; nucleotides outside the gene matches: 9. CDR1 is MNHNS and CDR2 is SASEGT in the germline V gene. The CDR3 has 15 amino acids. The CDR3 DNA is TGTGCCAGCAGTGGGGCGGGGAGGGAAGGAGAGACCCAGTACTTC. Protein sequence: CASSGAGREGETQYF.

This clone was counted a few times. V and J are TRBV29-1 and TRBJ1-1; D is undetermined. The germline V gene encodes CDR1 SQVTM and CDR2 ANQGSEA. The length of the CDR3 is 10 residues. V lost 4 bases, J lost 7 bases, and 7 bases lay in between. This chain's CDR3 is CSVVQVEAFF. The CDR3, as DNA: TGCAGCGTTGTGCAGGTTGAAGCTTTCTTT.

The chain couples TRBV7-6 to TRBJ1-3; 7 bases are a match to TRBD1. The V gene end was trimmed by 5 bases and the J gene end by 2 bases; junction bases not matched to a gene: 6. Germline V lookup: CDR1 SGHVS, CDR2 FNYEAQ. CDR3 size: 15 residues. The CDR3 loop is CASSPGQTPGNTIYF. DNA of the CDR3: TGTGCCAGCAGCCCGGGACAGACGCCTGGAAACACCATATATTTT.

This clone has more than one count but fewer than ten. The chain has TRBV28 and TRBJ1-1, with D perhaps matching TRBD1 (6 bases). CDR3 size: 13 residues. Trimming pared 7 bases from V and 5 bases from J, leaving 14 bases between. CDR1 is MDHEN, CDR2 SYDVKM, per germline. The CDR3 coding sequence is TGTGCCAGCAACTTGAATGACAGGACTGAAGCTTTCTTT. Its translation is CASNLNDRTEAFF.

This chain links TRBV28 with TRBJ1-6; TRBD1 agrees at 8 bases. Germline CDR1 is MDHEN and CDR2 is SYDVKM. V shed 4 bases and J 10 bases; nucleotides not matched to a gene: 6. The CDR3 has 14 amino acids. CDR3 sequence: CASSSQGARSPLHF. As DNA, the CDR3 is TGTGCCAGCAGTTCCCAGGGGGCGAGGTCACCCCTCCACTTT. Full variable domain (remainder filled in from reference TRBV28 and TRBJ1-6): DVKVTQSSRYLVKRTGEKVFLECVQDMDHENMFWYRQDPGLGLRLIYFSYDVKMKEKGDIPEGYSVSREKKERFSLILESASTNQTSMYLCASSSQGARSPLHFGNGTRLTVT.

The CDR3 sequence is CASSLPILTSGRSGTQYF. The CDR3 DNA follows: TGTGCCAGCAGTTTACCAATTCTGACTAGCGGGAGGTCGGGTACGCAGTATTTT. The chain couples TRBV28 to TRBJ2-3, with 13 bases matching TRBD2. The CDR3 totals 18 residues. The V gene's germline CDR1 is MDHEN and CDR2 SYDVKM. The J segment lost 8 bases and the V segment lost 2 bases, leaving 13 bases of the junction unmatched.

This clone appeared once. The chain has TRBV7-9 and TRBJ2-3; maybe TRBD1 (6 bases). Trimming pared 10 bases from V and 6 bases from J, leaving 17 bases between. CDR1 is SEHNR, CDR2 FQNEAQ, per germline (reference sequence). The CDR3 runs 13 residues. The CDR3 region has the DNA TGTGCCACCCTGAGGGGGAGTGAGGATACGCAGTATTTT. Its protein is CATLRGSEDTQYF.

Details on this clone: The junction differs from germline at one of its ends, possibly a read error. V and J are TRBV7-9 and TRBJ2-7; a possible D gene is TRBD1 (6 bases). The germline gives CDR1 SEHNR, CDR2 FQNEAQ (reference sequence). The CDR3 extends over 12 amino acids. CDR3 region: CSSSPQGYEQYF. CDR3 sequence (DNA): TGTTCCAGCAGCCCACAGGGCTACGAGCAGTACTTC.

The chain is built from TRBV4-1 and TRBJ1-2, with 9 bases aligning to TRBD1. This CDR3 has 15 residues. In germline, CDR1 is MGHRA, CDR2 YSYEKL. V was clipped by 0 bases and J by 8 bases; unmatched bases: 7. CDR3 coding DNA: TGCGCCAGCAGCCAAGATCCGGGACAGGGATACGGCTACACCTTC. The encoded protein is CASSQDPGQGYGYTF.

The rearrangement uses TRBV9 and TRBJ2-7; 7 bases map to TRBD2. The CDR3 extends over 14 amino acids. Germline V gives CDR1 SGDLS, CDR2 YYNGEE. The J segment lost 0 bases and the V segment lost 0 bases, leaving 0 bases of the junction unmatched. The CDR3 sequence is CASSVGLASYEQYF. CDR3 DNA sequence: TGTGCCAGCAGCGTAGGACTAGCCTCCTACGAGCAGTACTTC.

As DNA, the CDR3 is TGCGCCAGCAGCCAAGTTTATGCGGGGCCAGTGGCCCAGTACTTC. Amino acids: CASSQVYAGPVAQYF. The chain combines TRBV4-1 with TRBJ2-5; tentatively, D is TRBD2 (6 bases). CDR1 is MGHRA and CDR2 is YSYEKL in the germline V gene. V lost 1 base and J 9 bases, leaving 18 bases between the germline ends. This CDR3 has 15 amino acids.

The chain links TRBV28 to TRBJ1-2, with D possibly TRBD1 on 5 matching bases. Trimming removed 6 bases from V and 4 bases from J, with 12 bases in between. CDR1 MDHEN and CDR2 SYDVKM come from the germline V gene. The CDR3 is made up of 13 amino acids. The chain's CDR3 is CASRRQGIYGYTF. The CDR3 DNA sequence: TGTGCCAGCAGGAGGCAGGGAATCTATGGCTACACCTTC.